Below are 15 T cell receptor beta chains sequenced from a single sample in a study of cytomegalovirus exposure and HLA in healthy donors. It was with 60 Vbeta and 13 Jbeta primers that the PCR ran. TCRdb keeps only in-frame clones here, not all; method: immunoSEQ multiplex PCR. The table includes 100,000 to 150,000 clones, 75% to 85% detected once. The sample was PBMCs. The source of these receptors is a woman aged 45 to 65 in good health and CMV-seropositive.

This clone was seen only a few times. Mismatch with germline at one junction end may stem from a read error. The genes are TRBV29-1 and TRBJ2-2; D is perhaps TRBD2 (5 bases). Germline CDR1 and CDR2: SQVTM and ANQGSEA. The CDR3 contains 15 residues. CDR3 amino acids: CSVEVGSTNTGELFF. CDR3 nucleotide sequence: TGCAGCGTGGAAGTTGGGAGTACGAACACCGGGGAGCTGTTTTTT.

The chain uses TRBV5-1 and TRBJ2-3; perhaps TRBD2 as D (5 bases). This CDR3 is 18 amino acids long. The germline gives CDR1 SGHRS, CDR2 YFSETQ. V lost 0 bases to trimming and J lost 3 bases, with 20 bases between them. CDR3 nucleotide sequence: TGCGCCAGCAGCTTGGGGGCGGACTCCCGTTCGGGGACAGATACGCAGTATTTT. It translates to CASSLGADSRSGTDTQYF.

The CDR3 here is CASSLGVASGSTDTQYF. The CDR3, as DNA: TGTGCCAGCAGCTTGGGGGTGGCTAGCGGGTCCACAGATACGCAGTATTTT. The gene calls are TRBV5-4 and TRBJ2-3; 8 positions match TRBD2. The germline CDR1 and CDR2 sequences are SGHNT and YYREEE (reference sequence). The ends lost 0 bases at V and 2 bases at J; junction bases unmatched: 8. The CDR3 runs 17 residues.

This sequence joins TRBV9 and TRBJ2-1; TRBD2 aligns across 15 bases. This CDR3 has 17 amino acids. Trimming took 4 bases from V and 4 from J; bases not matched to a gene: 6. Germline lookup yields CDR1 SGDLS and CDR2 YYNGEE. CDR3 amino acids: CASSPRTSGREYNEQFF. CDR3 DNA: TGTGCCAGCAGCCCTCGGACTAGCGGGAGGGAATACAATGAGCAGTTCTTC.

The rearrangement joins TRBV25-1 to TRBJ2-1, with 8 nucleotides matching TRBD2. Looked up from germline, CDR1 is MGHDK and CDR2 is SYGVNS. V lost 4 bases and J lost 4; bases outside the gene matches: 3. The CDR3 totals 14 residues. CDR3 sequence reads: CASSGTSSYNEQFF. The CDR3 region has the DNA TGTGCCAGCAGTGGGACTAGCTCGTACAATGAGCAGTTCTTC.

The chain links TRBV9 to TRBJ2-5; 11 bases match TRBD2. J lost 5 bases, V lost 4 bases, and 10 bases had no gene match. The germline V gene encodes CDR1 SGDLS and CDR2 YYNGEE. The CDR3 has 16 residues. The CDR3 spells CASSPRLAGTRETQYF. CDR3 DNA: TGTGCCAGCAGCCCCCGACTAGCGGGAACCCGGGAGACCCAGTACTTC.

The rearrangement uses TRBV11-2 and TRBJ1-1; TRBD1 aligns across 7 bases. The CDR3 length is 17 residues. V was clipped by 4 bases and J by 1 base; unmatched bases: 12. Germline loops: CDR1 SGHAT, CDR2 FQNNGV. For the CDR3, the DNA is TGTGCCAGCAGCTCACAAGGGGGCAGCCGGGGGAACACTGAAGCTTTCTTT. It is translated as CASSSQGGSRGNTEAFF.

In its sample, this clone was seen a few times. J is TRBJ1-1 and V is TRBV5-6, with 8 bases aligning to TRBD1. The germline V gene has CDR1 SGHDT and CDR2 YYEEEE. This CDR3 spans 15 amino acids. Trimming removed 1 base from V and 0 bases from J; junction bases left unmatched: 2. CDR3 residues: CASSLQGAVNTEAFF. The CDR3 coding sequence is TGTGCCAGCAGCTTGCAGGGGGCGGTGAACACTGAAGCTTTCTTT.

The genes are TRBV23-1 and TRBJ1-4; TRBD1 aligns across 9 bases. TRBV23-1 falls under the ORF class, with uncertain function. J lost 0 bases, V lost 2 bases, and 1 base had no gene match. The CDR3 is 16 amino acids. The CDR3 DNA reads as TGCGCCAGCAGTCAAACAGGGGGCTCAACTAATGAAAAACTGTTTTTT. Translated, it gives CASSQTGGSTNEKLFF.

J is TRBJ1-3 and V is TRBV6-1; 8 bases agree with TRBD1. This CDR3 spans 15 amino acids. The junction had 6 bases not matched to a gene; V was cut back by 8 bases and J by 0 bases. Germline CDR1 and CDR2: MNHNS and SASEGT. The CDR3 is CASRTGPFSGNTIYF. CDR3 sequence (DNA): TGTGCCAGCCGGACAGGGCCGTTCTCTGGAAACACCATATATTTT.

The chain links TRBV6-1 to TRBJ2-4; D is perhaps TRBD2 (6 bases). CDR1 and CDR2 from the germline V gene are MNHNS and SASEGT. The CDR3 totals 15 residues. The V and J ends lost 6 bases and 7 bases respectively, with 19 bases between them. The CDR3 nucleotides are TGTGCCAGCAGAGGAGGGGCCGAGAGAAACAACATTCAGTACTTC. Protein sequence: CASRGGAERNNIQYF.

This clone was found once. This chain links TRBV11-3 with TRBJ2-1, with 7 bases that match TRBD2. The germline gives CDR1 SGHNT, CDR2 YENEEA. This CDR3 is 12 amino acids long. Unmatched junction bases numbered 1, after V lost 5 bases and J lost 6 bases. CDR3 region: CASSPSGNEQFF. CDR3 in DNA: TGTGCCAGCAGCCCTAGCGGCAATGAGCAGTTCTTC. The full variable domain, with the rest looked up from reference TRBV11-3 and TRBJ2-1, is EAGVVQSPRYKIIEKKQPVAFWCNPISGHNTLYWYLQNLGQGPELLIRYENEEAVDDSQLPKDRFSAERLKGVDSTLKIQPAELGDSAVYLCASSPSGNEQFFGPGTRLTVL.

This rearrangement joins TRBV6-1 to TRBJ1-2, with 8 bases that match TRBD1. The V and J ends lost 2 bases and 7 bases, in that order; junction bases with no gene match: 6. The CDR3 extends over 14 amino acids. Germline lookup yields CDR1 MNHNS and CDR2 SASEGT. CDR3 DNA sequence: TGTGCCAGCAGTGAATGGCAGGGGGCTGCTGGCTACACCTTC. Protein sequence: CASSEWQGAAGYTF.

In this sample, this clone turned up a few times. CDR3 nucleotide sequence: TGCGCCAGCAGCTTCCGACCTGATACAGGGAACTATGGCTACACCTTC. Protein product: CASSFRPDTGNYGYTF. The chain combines TRBV4-1 with TRBJ1-2; D is possibly TRBD1 (6 bases). CDR3 length: 16 amino acids. CDR1 MGHRA and CDR2 YSYEKL come from the germline V gene. V was trimmed by 5 bases and J by 2 bases, leaving 18 bases between them.

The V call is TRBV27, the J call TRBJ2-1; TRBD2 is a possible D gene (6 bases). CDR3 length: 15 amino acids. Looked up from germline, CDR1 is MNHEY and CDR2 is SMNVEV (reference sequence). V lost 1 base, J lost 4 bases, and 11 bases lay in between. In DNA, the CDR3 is TGTGCCAGCAGTTTATGGGGGGATCCGTACAATGAGCAGTTCTTC. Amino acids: CASSLWGDPYNEQFF.